Sequencing of this T cell receptor beta chain was carried out in a study of blood T cell repertoires in COVID-19. Overall study context: The United States, Italy and Spain were the sources of the acute and convalescent COVID-19 samples. Sample material is recorded as cDNA or gDNA derived from T cells, B-cell-depleted T cells, or PBMCs.

The germline gives CDR1 SGHRS, CDR2 YFSETQ. This CDR3 has 19 residues. V trimming: 4 bases; J trimming: 2 bases; junction bases outside the gene matches: 12. Original processing notes: Amplified reference gene primers provided the basis for estimating nucleated cell counts. The assay was immunoSEQ multiplex PCR, and TCRdb's table has in-frame clones only and misses some. V and J calls and clone size are copied from that table; D and trimming were computed from the DNA. The table lists hundreds of thousands of clones, more than 75% of them singletons, with about 3% in the top ten. This chain connects TRBV5-1 to TRBJ2-1; 13 bases fit TRBD2. This TCR was recovered from a human donor in a cohort sampled during active COVID-19. The sequenced sample consisted of peripheral blood. CDR3 nucleotide sequence: TGCGCCAGCAGCCTCCGGACTAGCGGGAGTCTGGGGACCTACAATGAGCAGTTCTTC. Protein sequence: CASSLRTSGSLGTYNEQFF.